The 10 T cell receptor beta chains listed next were all sequenced from one sample in a study of cytomegalovirus exposure and HLA in healthy donors. The PCR used 60 Vbeta and 13 Jbeta primers. The data were produced by immunoSEQ multiplex PCR, yet TCRdb's version contains in-frame clones alone and is incomplete. The data hold about 140,000 clones, with around four fifths observed a single time. The sequenced sample consisted of PBMCs. These receptors were collected from a woman between 40 and 50 years old in good health and CMV-seronegative.

Concerning this clone itself: Within the sample, other DNA sequences also encode this same CDR3. The V call is TRBV6-5, the J call TRBJ2-3, with 12 bases lining up with TRBD2. The ends lost 0 bases at V and 6 bases at J; junction bases unmatched: 1. This CDR3 has 15 residues. The germline CDR1 and CDR2 sequences are MNHEY and SVGAGI. CDR3 nucleotide sequence: TGTGCCAGCAGTTACTCAGGACTAGCGGGGGATACGCAGTATTTT. It yields the protein CASSYSGLAGDTQYF.

The gene calls are TRBV28 and TRBJ1-5; D ambiguous. There are 14 residues in the CDR3. Germline loops: CDR1 MDHEN, CDR2 SYDVKM. V lost 3 bases and J 5 bases, leaving 11 bases between the germline ends. CDR3 sequence (DNA): TGTGCCAGCAGTTTGGGCCAGGAATATCAGCCCCAGCATTTT. It yields the protein CASSLGQEYQPQHF.

This clone appeared a few times. The chain carries TRBV6-5 and TRBJ1-4, with D possibly being TRBD1 (5 bases). From germline, CDR1 is MNHEY and CDR2 SVGAGI. V lost 2 bases to trimming and J lost 1 base, with 8 bases between them. The CDR3 has 15 amino acids. CDR3 bases: TGTGCCAGCAGTTACCTCCAGGGAACTAATGAAAAACTGTTTTTT. Translation gives CASSYLQGTNEKLFF.

The rearrangement links TRBV9 to TRBJ2-7; a possible D gene is TRBD2 (5 bases). Trimming pared 0 bases from V and 5 bases from J, leaving 15 bases between. CDR1 is SGDLS, CDR2 YYNGEE, per germline. The CDR3 is made up of 15 amino acids. The CDR3 DNA reads as TGTGCCAGCAGCGTAGGACTACCCCCTGGTGACGAGCAGTACTTC. Translating gives CASSVGLPPGDEQYF.

The chain recombines TRBV7-2 with TRBJ1-6; 8 nucleotides agree with TRBD1. V trimming: 6 bases; J trimming: 4 bases; junction bases outside the gene matches: 14. Germline CDR1 reads SGHTA; CDR2 reads FQGNSA. This CDR3 comprises 18 residues. The CDR3 loop reads CASSPLQGAVFYNSPLHF. For the CDR3, the DNA is TGTGCCAGCAGTCCCCTTCAGGGGGCCGTGTTTTATAATTCACCCCTCCACTTT.

The chain is built from TRBV9 and TRBJ2-2; 8 bases fit TRBD1. Germline CDR1 is SGDLS and CDR2 is YYNGEE. The CDR3 is made up of 16 amino acids. J lost 7 bases, V lost 0 bases, and 8 bases had no gene match. The CDR3 loop reads CASSVGRQGLGGELFF. In DNA form, the CDR3 reads TGTGCCAGCAGCGTAGGAAGACAGGGGTTAGGCGGGGAGCTGTTTTTT.

This clone showed up just a few times. The V call is TRBV7-9, the J call TRBJ1-1, with D uncertain. The ends were cut back, 2 bases at V and 0 bases at J, with 10 bases in the middle. The CDR3 spans 15 residues. Germline V gene data show CDR1 as SEHNR and CDR2 as FQNEAQ (reference sequence). The CDR3 nucleotides read TGTGCCAGCAGCTTAAGGGAGGTTTTGAACACTGAAGCTTTCTTT. Protein sequence: CASSLREVLNTEAFF. The whole variable domain, remainder taken from reference TRBV7-9 and TRBJ1-1, is DTGVSQNPRHKITKRGQNVTFRCDPISEHNRLYWYRQTLGQGPEFLTYFQNEAQLEKSRLLSDRFSAERPKGSFSTLEIQRTEQGDSAMYLCASSLREVLNTEAFFGQGTRLTVV.

V and J are TRBV5-4 and TRBJ2-7, with D possibly matching TRBD2 (6 bases). Per the germline V gene, CDR1 is SGHNT and CDR2 is YYREEE (reference sequence). The CDR3 sequence is 13 residues long. The germline V and J ends were trimmed by 4 bases and 2 bases, with 10 bases remaining between them. CDR3 nucleotide sequence: TGTGCCAGCAGCGCGGGAACTACCTACGAGCAGTACTTC. It encodes CASSAGTTYEQYF.

This chain connects TRBV29-1 to TRBJ2-2; 10 positions agree with TRBD2. The V and J ends lost 5 bases and 7 bases, in that order; junction bases with no gene match: 7. There are 14 residues in the CDR3. Per germline, CDR1 SQVTM and CDR2 ANQGSEA. The CDR3 loop reads CSVSAGGLGGELFF. CDR3 sequence (DNA): TGCAGCGTTTCAGCGGGGGGGCTTGGCGGGGAGCTGTTTTTT.

The CDR3 DNA reads TGTGCCAGTAGCTCATCTAGCGTGGTCGGTTCAGAGACCCAGTACTTC. Encoded protein: CASSSSSVVGSETQYF. The chain combines TRBV19 with TRBJ2-5; perhaps TRBD2 as D (6 bases). Per germline, CDR1 LNHDA and CDR2 SQIVND (reference sequence). This CDR3 contains 16 residues. V was pared by 6 bases and J by 4 bases, with 21 bases between. The variable domain in full, completed from reference TRBV19 and TRBJ2-5, reads DGGITQSPKYLFRKEGQNVTLSCEQNLNHDAMYWYRQDPGQGLRLIYYSQIVNDFQKGDIAEGYSVSREKKESFPLTVTSAQKNPTAFYLCASSSSSVVGSETQYFGPGTRLLVL.